The 14 T cell receptor beta chains given below trace back to one sample, sequenced in a study of glioma-infiltrating T cells. TCR alpha and beta CDR3 regions were amplified from RNA using iRepertoire nested multiplex PCR. Using its own MiXCR run on the multiplex PCR reads, TCRdb lists one record per CDR3 protein. The sample lists about 400,000 distinct CDR3 sequences; 41% were seen once. The specimen sequenced was glioma tissue, nonneoplastic brain tissue, or PBMCs (not recorded which). These receptors came from a human donor with low-grade glioma or glioblastoma, undergoing nonglioma brain surgery, or in good health (not recorded which).

This clonotype has only a few counts. The V call is TRBV4-1, the J call TRBJ2-5; D is perhaps TRBD1 (5 bases). The V gene lost 1 base and the J gene lost 5 bases, with 23 bases spanning the gap. CDR3 length: 18 residues. Germline CDR1 is MGHRA and CDR2 is YSYEKL. The CDR3 nucleotides read TGCGCCAGCAGCCAAGGCCCGCTCGTAGGGGCCAGATTGGAGACCCAGTACTTC. Translated, it gives CASSQGPLVGARLETQYF.

This clonotype showed up many times. The chain recombines TRBV28 with TRBJ1-2; the D is unclear. V shed 8 bases and J shed 4 bases, with 5 bases lying between them. This CDR3 contains 10 residues. Per the germline V gene, CDR1 is MDHEN and CDR2 is SYDVKM. The CDR3 nucleotides are TGTGCCAGCGGGGTCTATGGCTACACCTTC. It codes for CASGVYGYTF.

This clonotype was recorded a few times. CDR3 DNA sequence: TGTGCCACCAGCAGAGTAGGGTACGAGCAGTACTTC. Amino acid sequence: CATSRVGYEQYF. The chain uses TRBV15 and TRBJ2-7; D call uncertain. This CDR3 is 12 amino acids long. The V and J ends lost 1 base and 4 bases respectively, with 5 bases between them. Germline CDR1 and CDR2: LNHNV and YYDKDF (reference sequence).

This clonotype was counted only a few times. V usage is TRBV7-3 and J usage is TRBJ2-1; 8 nucleotides match TRBD2. V trimming: 5 bases; J trimming: 8 bases; junction bases outside the gene matches: 11. The germline V gene encodes CDR1 SGHTA and CDR2 FQGTGA. The CDR3 covers 15 residues. The CDR3 nucleotides read TGTGCCAGCAGCCCATCCGGGAGGGCCTTGGATGAGCAGTTCTTC. This sequence encodes CASSPSGRALDEQFF.

This sequence joins TRBV28 and TRBJ2-5, with D possibly being TRBD1 (5 bases). The CDR3 totals 14 residues. CDR1 is MDHEN, CDR2 SYDVKM, per germline. Trimming removed 0 bases from V and 3 bases from J, with 8 bases in between. The CDR3 sequence is CASSLWQGKETQYF. CDR3 in DNA: TGTGCCAGCAGTTTATGGCAGGGCAAAGAGACCCAGTACTTC.

A word on this clonotype: With a much larger clone just one base away, this may be a read error. This chain joins TRBV28 and TRBJ1-5; D is uncertain. The CDR3 has 13 amino acids. CDR1 and CDR2 from the germline V gene are MDHEN and SYDVKM. CDR3 in amino acids: CATAKVGNRPQHF. The CDR3 DNA reads TGTGCCACCGCTAAGGTAGGCAATCGGCCCCAGCATTTT.

This sequence joins TRBV3-1 and TRBJ2-7; D is ambiguous. The CDR3 consists of 13 residues. Germline V CDR1 and CDR2: LGHDT, YNNKEL (reference sequence). V lost 5 bases and J lost 7, with 15 bases in between. The CDR3 DNA sequence: TGTGCCAGCAGCTCGCCTTACCTTCTGGAGCAGTACTTC. Encoded protein: CASSSPYLLEQYF.

About this clonotype itself: An end of the junction does not agree with germline; a read error may underlie this. V usage is TRBV5-1 and J usage is TRBJ2-7, with TRBD1 matching 7 bases. Germline lookup yields CDR1 SGHRS and CDR2 YFSETQ. The CDR3 runs 17 residues. The CDR3 spells CASSPGQPNPSSYGQYF. In nucleotides, the CDR3 is TGCGCCAGCAGCCCGGGACAGCCGAACCCGAGCTCCTACGGGCAGTACTTC.

As to this clonotype: A read error is likely, as this CDR3 ends without the conserved phenylalanine or tryptophan. The rearrangement joins TRBV6-2 or TRBV6-3 to TRBJ2-7, with D hard to call. Germline V gives CDR1 MNHEY, CDR2 SVGEGT. The CDR3 runs 12 residues. V shed 8 bases and J shed 2 bases, with 10 bases lying between them. The CDR3 loop is CASRQVPYEQYL. The CDR3 DNA follows: TGTGCCAGCCGACAAGTTCCCTACGAGCAGTACCTC.

V and J are TRBV28 and TRBJ2-1, with 8 bases aligning to TRBD1. The CDR3 runs to 19 residues. V lost 8 bases and J lost 0; bases outside the gene matches: 18. Per germline, CDR1 MDHEN and CDR2 SYDVKM. CDR3 DNA: TGTGCCAGCTCAGTTTGGAAACCCATAACAGGGGGCTCCTACAATGAGCAGTTCTTC. Protein sequence: CASSVWKPITGGSYNEQFF.

The genes are TRBV4-1 and TRBJ1-1, with D uncertain. The CDR3 loop spans 16 amino acids. V lost 2 bases and J 5 bases, leaving 18 bases between the germline ends. Looked up from germline, CDR1 is MGHRA and CDR2 is YSYEKL. Written as DNA, the CDR3 is TGCGCCAGCAGCCAACCAATAGGGTGGGTGTTAACTGAAGCTTTCTTT. Amino acids: CASSQPIGWVLTEAFF.

The gene calls are TRBV7-2 and TRBJ1-1; D is ambiguous. V lost 1 base, J lost 1 base, and 7 bases lay in between. The length of the CDR3 is 14 residues. Germline CDR1 and CDR2: SGHTA and FQGNSA. CDR3 protein: CASSLVTANTEAFF. As DNA, the CDR3 is TGTGCCAGCAGCTTAGTAACAGCGAACACTGAAGCTTTCTTT.

The chain uses TRBV20-1 and TRBJ1-3; D uncertain. CDR1 DFQATT and CDR2 SNEGSKA come from the germline V gene (reference sequence). This CDR3 is 14 amino acids long. Deletions cut 2 bases from V and 2 bases from J, with 10 bases between. CDR3 sequence reads: CSARTSSPGNTIYF. The CDR3 coding sequence is TGCAGTGCTAGAACCTCAAGCCCTGGAAACACCATATATTTT.

This clonotype was recorded a few times. This sequence joins TRBV19 and TRBJ1-1; D call uncertain. Between the trimmed V and J ends, which lost 2 bases and 1 base, there was a span of 5 bases. Germline lookup yields CDR1 LNHDA and CDR2 SQIVND (reference sequence). This CDR3 contains 13 residues. CDR3 DNA: TGTGCCAGTAGTATATGGACGAACACTGAAGCTTTCTTT. Translating it yields CASSIWTNTEAFF.